These 21 T cell receptor beta chains originate from one sample sequenced in a study of shared clonotypes between healthy human individuals. Clones were read by immunoSEQ multiplex PCR, and TCRdb kept only the in-frame ones, dropping some. The table lists approximately 2,000,000 clones, roughly 93% of them singletons. Only CD45RO-negative cells positively selected for CCR7 counted as naive CD8 cells, so terminally differentiated effector memory CD45RA+ cells were excluded. Sequencing was carried out using naive CD8+ T cells from PBMCs. Receptors originate from a man between 18 and 29 years old in good health. Some clones in this sample may be carry-over from other donors' samples.

The chain employs TRBV4-3 and TRBJ1-5, with a possible D match to TRBD1 (6 bases). V gave up 2 bases and J gave up 4 bases, with 9 bases separating them. The CDR3 is 14 residues long. The germline V gene encodes CDR1 LGHNA and CDR2 YSLEER. CDR3 region: CASSQSRGNQPQHF. For the CDR3, the DNA is TGCGCCAGCAGCCAAAGTAGGGGGAATCAGCCCCAGCATTTT.

V usage is TRBV28 and J usage is TRBJ2-5; TRBD2 is a possible D gene (6 bases). CDR3 length: 13 amino acids. The ends were cut back, 8 bases at V and 2 bases at J, with 12 bases in the middle. Germline lookup yields CDR1 MDHEN and CDR2 SYDVKM. As DNA, the CDR3 is TGTGCCAGCTCCCTTCTAGCGCAAGAGACCCAGTACTTC. This encodes CASSLLAQETQYF.

The chain is built from TRBV7-6 and TRBJ2-5, with D perhaps matching TRBD1 or TRBD2 (5 bases each). Trimming left V 5 bases short and J 5 bases short, with 15 bases between. Germline V gene data show CDR1 as SGHVS and CDR2 as FNYEAQ. This CDR3 region has 14 residues. Here the CDR3 DNA reads TGTGCCAGCAGCGTCGAGGGGCCCGGGGAGACCCAGTACTTC. Translated, it gives CASSVEGPGETQYF. The full variable domain, rest sourced from reference TRBV7-6 and TRBJ2-5, is GAGVSQSPRYKVTKRGQDVALRCDPISGHVSLYWYRQALGQGPEFLTYFNYEAQQDKSGLPNDRFSAERPEGSISTLTIQRTEQRDSAMYRCASSVEGPGETQYFGPGTRLLVL.

V and J are TRBV29-1 and TRBJ2-1; 9 positions match TRBD2. This CDR3 is built from 16 residues. J gave up 0 bases and V 3 bases, and 6 bases lay outside the gene matches. The germline V gene encodes CDR1 SQVTM and CDR2 ANQGSEA. DNA for the CDR3: TGCAGCGTTGATTCGCCTAGCGGGGCCTCCTACAATGAGCAGTTCTTC. Translated, it gives CSVDSPSGASYNEQFF.

The chain employs TRBV4-3 and TRBJ1-1, with D maybe TRBD1 (6 bases). Germline V gene data show CDR1 as LGHNA and CDR2 as YSLEER. V shed 4 bases and J shed 7 bases, with 19 bases lying between them. This CDR3 is built from 15 residues. The chain's CDR3 is CASSRITGNAFEAFF. DNA for the CDR3: TGCGCCAGCAGCCGCATCACAGGGAACGCTTTTGAAGCTTTCTTT.

The CDR3 bases are TGTGCCAGCAGTTACTCTTTGGAGGGGAGTGATGGCTACACCTTC. Translated, it gives CASSYSLEGSDGYTF. This chain connects TRBV6-5 to TRBJ1-2; tentative D call: TRBD1 (5 bases). The ends were cut back, 0 bases at V and 6 bases at J, with 14 bases in the middle. Germline CDR1 and CDR2: MNHEY and SVGAGI. This CDR3 has 15 residues.

V gene TRBV27 combines with J gene TRBJ2-7, with D maybe TRBD1 (5 bases). This CDR3 region has 14 residues. The germline V gene encodes CDR1 MNHEY and CDR2 SMNVEV (reference sequence). Trimming removed 3 bases from V and 1 base from J, with 10 bases in between. CDR3 sequence reads: CASSFAGSSYEQYF. The CDR3 DNA follows: TGTGCCAGCAGTTTCGCAGGGTCATCCTACGAGCAGTACTTC.

The chain combines TRBV7-6 with TRBJ2-1, with 10 bases identical to TRBD1. Per the germline V gene, CDR1 is SGHVS and CDR2 is FNYEAQ. V trimming: 4 bases; J trimming: 6 bases; junction bases outside the gene matches: 9. This CDR3 is 16 amino acids long. CDR3 region: CASSSRQGAMSNEQFF. The CDR3 bases are TGTGCCAGCAGCTCCAGACAGGGGGCGATGAGCAATGAGCAGTTCTTC.

CDR3 bases: TGTGCCAGCAGTGAAGCCCCGGGCAGCTTGAACACTGAAGCTTTCTTT. Its translation is CASSEAPGSLNTEAFF. The J gene is TRBJ1-1, the V gene TRBV2, with D unresolved. Germline assignment: CDR1 SNHLY and CDR2 FYNNEI. Trimming took 0 bases from V and 0 from J, leaving 11 bases between them. The CDR3 sequence is 16 residues long.

The V call is TRBV10-3, the J call TRBJ2-7; 13 nucleotides line up with TRBD2. CDR3 length equals 19 residues. Germline V gene lookup returns CDR1 ENHRY and CDR2 SYGVKD. With 1 base clipped from V and 3 bases from J, the junction kept 12 bases outside the gene matches. As DNA, the CDR3 is TGTGCCATCAGTGAGTGGGGACAGGGGCGACTAGCGGGAGGCTACGAGCAGTACTTC. Translation: CAISEWGQGRLAGGYEQYF.

About this clone itself: Other DNA sequences of this sample code for an identical CDR3. The CDR3 region is CASSLLRGTEAFF. In DNA, the CDR3 is TGTGCCAGCAGTTTATTGCGGGGGACTGAAGCTTTCTTT. The genes are TRBV27 and TRBJ1-1, with TRBD1 as a possible D gene (5 bases). The CDR3 has 13 residues. The germline V gene has CDR1 MNHEY and CDR2 SMNVEV (reference sequence). V lost 1 base and J 5 bases, leaving 8 bases between the germline ends.

About this clone: This same CDR3 is encoded by further DNA sequences in the sample. The chain combines TRBV7-9 with TRBJ2-7; tentatively, D is TRBD2 (5 bases). Between the trimmed V and J ends, which lost 5 bases and 5 bases, there was a span of 16 bases. CDR1 and CDR2 from the germline V gene are SEHNR and FQNEAQ (reference sequence). The CDR3 totals 14 residues. The CDR3 sequence: CASSHRDRGNEQYF. The CDR3 region has the DNA TGTGCCAGCAGCCATCGGGATCGGGGTAACGAGCAGTACTTC.

This chain links TRBV6-5 with TRBJ1-1; the D gene is possibly TRBD1 (5 bases). Trimming removed 5 bases from V and 3 bases from J, with 13 bases in between. Germline CDR1 reads MNHEY; CDR2 reads SVGAGI. CDR3 length: 14 residues. CDR3 region: CASSDGGVYTEAFF. The CDR3 coding sequence is TGTGCCAGCAGTGACGGAGGGGTATACACTGAAGCTTTCTTT.

The chain carries TRBV4-3 and TRBJ2-6, with a possible D match to TRBD2 (5 bases). V lost 4 bases and J 2 bases, leaving 18 bases between the germline ends. This CDR3 contains 18 residues. CDR1 is LGHNA and CDR2 is YSLEER in the germline V gene. The chain's CDR3 is CASSPRHGWETGANVLTF. CDR3 bases: TGCGCCAGCAGCCCACGACACGGCTGGGAGACTGGGGCCAACGTCCTGACTTTC.

The chain recombines TRBV27 with TRBJ2-7; 7 nucleotides match TRBD1. Germline V gene sequence: CDR1 MNHEY, CDR2 SMNVEV (reference sequence). The J segment lost 4 bases and the V segment lost 4 bases, leaving 13 bases of the junction unmatched. This CDR3 spans 16 amino acids. CDR3 protein: CASSWGTGEVWYEQYF. The CDR3 DNA reads as TGTGCCAGCAGTTGGGGCACAGGGGAAGTTTGGTACGAGCAGTACTTC.

The V and J genes are TRBV5-4 and TRBJ2-3, with a weak D call TRBD2 (5 bases). Germline CDR1 SGHNT, CDR2 YYREEE (reference sequence). The CDR3 loop spans 15 amino acids. Between the trimmed V and J ends, which lost 4 bases and 4 bases, there was a span of 16 bases. The CDR3 nucleotides read TGTGCCAGCAGCCTACTAGTAGGGTTCGCAGATACGCAGTATTTT. Amino acid sequence: CASSLLVGFADTQYF.

J is TRBJ2-1 and V is TRBV7-9, with D perhaps matching TRBD2 (5 bases). The CDR3 has 11 residues. Germline V gene sequence: CDR1 SEHNR, CDR2 FQNEAQ (reference sequence). V lost 1 base to trimming and J lost 10 bases, with 5 bases between them. This CDR3 is CASSLEREQFF. As DNA, the CDR3 is TGTGCCAGCAGCTTAGAGCGGGAGCAGTTCTTC.

This clone was detected once. J is TRBJ1-1 and V is TRBV7-3, with D possibly matching TRBD1 (6 bases). The CDR3 length is 13 residues. Per the germline V gene, CDR1 is SGHTA and CDR2 is FQGTGA. The ends were cut back, 3 bases at V and 5 bases at J, with 10 bases in the middle. CDR3 sequence (DNA): TGTGCCAGCAGCTTTACAGGGATGACTGAAGCTTTCTTT. Protein sequence: CASSFTGMTEAFF. Looking up the rest from reference TRBV7-3 and TRBJ1-1 gives the full variable domain: GAGVSQTPSNKVTEKGKYVELRCDPISGHTALYWYRQSLGQGPEFLIYFQGTGAADDSGLPNDRFFAVRPEGSVSTLKIQRTERGDSAVYLCASSFTGMTEAFFGQGTRLTVV.

This clone was found once. This sequence joins TRBV2 and TRBJ2-7; TRBD1 matches at 7 bases. The germline CDR1 and CDR2 sequences are SNHLY and FYNNEI. V gave up 7 bases and J gave up 1 base; unmatched junction bases: 10. The CDR3 consists of 15 residues. The CDR3 nucleotides read TGTGCCAGCATCCCCCCGGGACAGACATCCTACGAGCAGTACTTC. Its translation is CASIPPGQTSYEQYF.

V usage is TRBV15 and J usage is TRBJ2-2; TRBD1 is a possible D gene (6 bases). Deletions cut 4 bases from V and 2 bases from J, with 11 bases between. The CDR3 spans 15 residues. Germline V gives CDR1 LNHNV, CDR2 YYDKDF (reference sequence). CDR3 in amino acids: CATSIGTFNTGELFF. CDR3 nucleotides: TGTGCCACCAGCATTGGGACATTCAACACCGGGGAGCTGTTTTTT.

The CDR3 region is CASRPNLSPEAFF. The CDR3 bases are TGTGCCAGCAGACCGAACCTCAGTCCTGAAGCTTTCTTT. The chain carries TRBV11-2 and TRBJ1-1, with D unclear. This CDR3 comprises 13 residues. Germline V CDR1 and CDR2: SGHAT, FQNNGV. The ends were cut back, 6 bases at V and 6 bases at J, with 14 bases in the middle.